The source of this T cell receptor beta chain is a study of T cell responses to AZD1222 COVID-19 vaccine. General study results and limits: Just a handful of AZD1222 recipients tested seropositive at baseline. Reports say nearly half of spike-specific TCRs go after unmutated variant regions. Mapped onto spike, vaccine-associated CD4 TCRs spanned it and were dominant at 160-218 and 743-854.

Notes on this clone: Its antigen remains unknown.

Per germline, CDR1 MDHEN and CDR2 SYDVKM. The trim removed 5 bases at V and 1 base at J, leaving 2 bases unmatched. The CDR3 totals 14 residues. Clones were read by immunoSEQ multiplex PCR, and TCRdb kept only the in-frame ones, dropping some. This sample yields over 80,000 clones, of which roughly nine tenths are seen a single time; 8% to 8.5% belongs to the top ten. The starting material was peripheral blood, obtained 28 days after the second AZD1222 dose. This clonotype was obtained from an adult who received the AZD1222 COVID-19 vaccine. The chain links TRBV28 to TRBJ2-3; TRBD2 aligns across 8 bases. The CDR3 region is CASSPLAGTDTQYF. The DNA of the CDR3 is TGTGCCAGCAGTCCACTAGCGGGCACAGATACGCAGTATTTT. The variable domain in full, completed from reference TRBV28 and TRBJ2-3, reads DVKVTQSSRYLVKRTGEKVFLECVQDMDHENMFWYRQDPGLGLRLIYFSYDVKMKEKGDIPEGYSVSREKKERFSLILESASTNQTSMYLCASSPLAGTDTQYFGPGTRLTVL.